The clone carrying this T cell receptor beta chain was seen repeatedly, ten times or more. The data stem from a study of blood T cells in healthy people across ages. CDR3 length: 13 amino acids. The V gene end was trimmed by 8 bases and the J gene end by 0 bases; junction bases not matched to a gene: 6. CDR1 and CDR2 from the germline V gene are DFQATT and SNEGSKA (reference sequence). With a J-beta primer mix and a sample-barcoded 5' primer, a second PCR ran about 7 to 12 cycles. The template-switch adaptor, which had 12 random nucleotides, put a tag on each cDNA molecule. Per sample, CDR3-containing paired-end reads numbered at least 2.5 million. TCRdb redid the calling of the 5' RACE reads with MiXCR, one entry per CDR3 protein. This sample has fewer than 2,000,000 distinct CDR3 sequences, with around 36% found just once.

The TCR sequence derives from a woman in her twenties or thirties in good health. The source material was blood. The rearrangement joins TRBV20-1 to TRBJ2-7, with TRBD1 matching over 8 bases. CDR3 sequence reads: CSYRDRSSYEQYF. Written as DNA, the CDR3 is TGCAGTTACCGGGACAGGAGCTCCTACGAGCAGTACTTC.